The T cell receptor beta chain described here comes from a study of shared clonotypes between healthy human individuals. Here immunoSEQ multiplex PCR was the method, and the copy in TCRdb shows in-frame clones only, minus some. The sample shows about 2 million clones, less than 95% of them seen only once. Trimming stripped 5 bases from V and 2 bases from J, with 10 bases between. This CDR3 comprises 14 residues. Germline CDR1 reads SGHRS; CDR2 reads YFSETQ. In the naive CD8 group, cells lacked CD45RO and were positively selected for CCR7, so terminally differentiated effector memory CD45RA+ cells were left out. This clone was seen just once. Its antigen remains unidentified. Study-wide findings and caveats: Clonotype sharing across donors was expected to vary with sequencing depth. Some clonotypes were shared by all four sorted-subset donors, while others were not shared. The non-shared ones had lower generation probabilities than the shared ones. As a rule, naive subsets had a larger estimated richness than memory subsets.

This receptor was obtained from a man younger than 35 in good health. The sample consisted of naive CD8+ T cells sorted from blood. V and J are TRBV5-1 and TRBJ1-4; unclear D gene. The CDR3 spells CASSQHDTNEKLFF. In DNA, the CDR3 is TGCGCCAGCAGTCAACATGATACTAATGAAAAACTGTTTTTT.